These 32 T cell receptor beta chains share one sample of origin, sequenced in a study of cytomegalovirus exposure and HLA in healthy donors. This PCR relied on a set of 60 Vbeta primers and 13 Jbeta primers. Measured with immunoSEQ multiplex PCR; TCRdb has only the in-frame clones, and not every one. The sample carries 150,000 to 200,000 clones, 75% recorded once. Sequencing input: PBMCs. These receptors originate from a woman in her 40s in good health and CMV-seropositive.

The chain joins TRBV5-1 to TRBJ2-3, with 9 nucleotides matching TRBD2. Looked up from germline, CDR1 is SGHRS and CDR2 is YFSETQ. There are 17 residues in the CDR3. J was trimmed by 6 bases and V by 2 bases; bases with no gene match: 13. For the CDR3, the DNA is TGCGCCAGCAGCTTAGTAGCGGGAGTCCTATTTGGGGATACGCAGTATTTT. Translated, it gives CASSLVAGVLFGDTQYF.

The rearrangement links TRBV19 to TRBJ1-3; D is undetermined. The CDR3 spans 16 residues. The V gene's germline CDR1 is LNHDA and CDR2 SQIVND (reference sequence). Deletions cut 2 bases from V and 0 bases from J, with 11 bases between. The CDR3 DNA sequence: TGTGCCAGTAGTATACCGGGAGGTATCTCTGGAAACACCATATATTTT. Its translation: CASSIPGGISGNTIYF.

The CDR3 reads CASTGLAGPSTDTQYF. CDR3 DNA: TGTGCCAGCACGGGACTAGCGGGGCCTAGCACAGATACGCAGTATTTT. The chain uses TRBV2 and TRBJ2-3, with 13 positions matching TRBD2. The junction had 4 bases not matched to a gene; V was cut back by 7 bases and J by 0 bases. Germline V gene sequence: CDR1 SNHLY, CDR2 FYNNEI. The CDR3 covers 16 residues.

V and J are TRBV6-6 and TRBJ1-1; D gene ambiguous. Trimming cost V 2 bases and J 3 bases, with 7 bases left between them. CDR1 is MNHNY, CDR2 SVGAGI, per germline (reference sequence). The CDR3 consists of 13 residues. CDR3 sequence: CASSYVRDTEAFF. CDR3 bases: TGTGCCAGCAGTTACGTTCGGGACACTGAAGCTTTCTTT.

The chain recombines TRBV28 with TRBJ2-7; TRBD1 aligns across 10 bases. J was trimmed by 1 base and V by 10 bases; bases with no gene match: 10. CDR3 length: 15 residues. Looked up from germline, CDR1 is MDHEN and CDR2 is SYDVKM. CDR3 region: CATHDGTGVSYEQYF. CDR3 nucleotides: TGTGCCACCCACGACGGGACAGGGGTTTCCTACGAGCAGTACTTC.

CDR3 coding DNA: TGTGCCACCGAAGGACTAGCGGGAGTCGGCATTCAGTACTTC. Translation gives CATEGLAGVGIQYF. This sequence joins TRBV19 and TRBJ2-4, with 13 positions matching TRBD2. CDR1 is LNHDA and CDR2 is SQIVND in the germline V gene (reference sequence). The CDR3 is 14 amino acids. V shed 10 bases and J 9 bases; nucleotides not matched to a gene: 9.

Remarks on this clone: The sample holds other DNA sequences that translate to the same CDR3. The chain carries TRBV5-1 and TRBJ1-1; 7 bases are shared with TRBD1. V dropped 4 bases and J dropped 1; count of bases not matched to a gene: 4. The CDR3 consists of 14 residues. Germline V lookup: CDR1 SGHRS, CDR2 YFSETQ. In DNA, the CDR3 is TGCGCCAGCAGCCGGACAGGCGGGAACACTGAAGCTTTCTTT. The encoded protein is CASSRTGGNTEAFF. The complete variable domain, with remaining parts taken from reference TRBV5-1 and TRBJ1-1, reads KAGVTQTPRYLIKTRGQQVTLSCSPISGHRSVSWYQQTPGQGLQFLFEYFSETQRNKGNFPGRFSGRQFSNSRSEMNVSTLELGDSALYLCASSRTGGNTEAFFGQGTRLTVV.

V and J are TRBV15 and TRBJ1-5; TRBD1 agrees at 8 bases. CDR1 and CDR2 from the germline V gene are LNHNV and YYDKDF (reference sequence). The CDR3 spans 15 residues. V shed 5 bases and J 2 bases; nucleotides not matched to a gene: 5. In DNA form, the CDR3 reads TGTGCCACCAGCGGACAGGGCTACGGCAATCAGCCCCAGCATTTT. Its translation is CATSGQGYGNQPQHF.

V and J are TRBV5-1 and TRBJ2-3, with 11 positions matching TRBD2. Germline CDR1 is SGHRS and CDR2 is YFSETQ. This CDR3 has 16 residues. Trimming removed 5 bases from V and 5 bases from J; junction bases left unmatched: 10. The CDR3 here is CASRPFIAGGRDTQYF. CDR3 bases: TGCGCCAGCAGACCGTTCATAGCGGGAGGGAGAGATACGCAGTATTTT.

In nucleotides, the CDR3 is TGTGCCAGCTCACCGGTCTCCAGCAAGGGGAAGACTGAAGCTTTCTTT. Its protein is CASSPVSSKGKTEAFF. J is TRBJ1-1 and V is TRBV18, with D perhaps matching TRBD1 (5 bases). The CDR3 spans 16 residues. CDR1 is KGHSH and CDR2 is LQKENI in the germline V gene. V was shortened by 3 bases and J by 5 bases, with 19 bases between the two germline ends.

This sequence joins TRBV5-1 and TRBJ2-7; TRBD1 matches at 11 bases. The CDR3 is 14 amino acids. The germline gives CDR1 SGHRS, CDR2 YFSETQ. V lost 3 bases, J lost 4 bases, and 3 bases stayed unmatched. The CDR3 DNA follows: TGCGCCAGCAGCTACCGGGACAGGGGGTACGAGCAGTACTTC. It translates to CASSYRDRGYEQYF.

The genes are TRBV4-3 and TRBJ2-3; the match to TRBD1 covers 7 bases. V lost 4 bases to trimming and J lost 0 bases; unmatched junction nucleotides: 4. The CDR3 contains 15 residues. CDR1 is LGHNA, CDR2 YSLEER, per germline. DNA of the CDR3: TGCGCCAGCAGCCCTATCAGGGGGAGCACAGATACGCAGTATTTT. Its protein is CASSPIRGSTDTQYF.

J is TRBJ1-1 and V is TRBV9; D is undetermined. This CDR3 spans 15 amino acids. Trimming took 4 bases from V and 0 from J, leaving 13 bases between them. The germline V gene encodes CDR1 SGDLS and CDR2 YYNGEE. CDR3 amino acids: CASSRAGSMNTEAFF. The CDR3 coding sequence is TGTGCCAGCAGCCGGGCGGGCTCCATGAACACTGAAGCTTTCTTT.

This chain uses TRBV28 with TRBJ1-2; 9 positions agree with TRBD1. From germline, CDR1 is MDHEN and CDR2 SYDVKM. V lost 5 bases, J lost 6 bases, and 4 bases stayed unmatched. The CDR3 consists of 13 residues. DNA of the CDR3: TGTGCCAGCAGTCGGGACAGGGTCGATGGCTACACCTTC. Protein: CASSRDRVDGYTF.

In DNA, the CDR3 is TGTGCCAGCAGTTTATGGAGCGGTCAGGGGCTGGCCAAAAACATTCAGTACTTC. Its translation is CASSLWSGQGLAKNIQYF. The gene calls are TRBV28 and TRBJ2-4; perhaps TRBD1 as D (6 bases). This CDR3 is 18 amino acids long. Germline CDR1 is MDHEN and CDR2 is SYDVKM. V gave up 0 bases and J gave up 1 base, with 16 bases separating them.

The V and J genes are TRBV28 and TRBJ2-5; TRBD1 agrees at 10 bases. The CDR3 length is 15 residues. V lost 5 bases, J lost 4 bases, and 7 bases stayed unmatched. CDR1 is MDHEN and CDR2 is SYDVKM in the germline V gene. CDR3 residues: CASSTQTGGLETQYF. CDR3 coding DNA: TGTGCCAGCAGTACTCAGACAGGGGGCTTAGAGACCCAGTACTTC.

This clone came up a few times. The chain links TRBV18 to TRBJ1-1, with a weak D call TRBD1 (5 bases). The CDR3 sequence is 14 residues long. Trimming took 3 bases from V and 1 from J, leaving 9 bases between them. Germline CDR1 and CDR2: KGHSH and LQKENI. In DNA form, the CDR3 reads TGTGCCAGCTCACCTTCAGGGAAGAACACTGAAGCTTTCTTT. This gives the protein CASSPSGKNTEAFF.

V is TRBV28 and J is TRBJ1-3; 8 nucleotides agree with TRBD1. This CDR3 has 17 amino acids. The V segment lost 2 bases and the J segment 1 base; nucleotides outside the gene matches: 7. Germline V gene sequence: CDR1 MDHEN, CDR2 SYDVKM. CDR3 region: CASSLAGGVFSGNTIYF. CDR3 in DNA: TGTGCCAGCAGTTTAGCAGGGGGCGTATTTTCTGGAAACACCATATATTTT.

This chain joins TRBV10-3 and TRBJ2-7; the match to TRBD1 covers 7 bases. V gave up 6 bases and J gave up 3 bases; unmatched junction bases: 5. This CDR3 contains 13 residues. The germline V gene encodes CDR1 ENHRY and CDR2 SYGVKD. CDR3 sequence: CAIRRTGGYEQYF. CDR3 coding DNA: TGTGCCATCAGGCGGACAGGAGGCTACGAGCAGTACTTC.

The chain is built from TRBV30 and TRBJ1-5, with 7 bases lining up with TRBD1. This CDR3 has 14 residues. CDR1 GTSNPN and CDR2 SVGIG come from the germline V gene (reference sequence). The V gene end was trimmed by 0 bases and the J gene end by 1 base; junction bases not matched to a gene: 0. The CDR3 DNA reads TGTGCCTGGAGTGTACAGGGGAGCAATCAGCCCCAGCATTTT. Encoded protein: CAWSVQGSNQPQHF.

CDR3 coding DNA: TGTGCCAGCAGCGCCAGACTAGCGGGGACCTACGAGCAGTACTTC. Translation: CASSARLAGTYEQYF. The genes are TRBV28 and TRBJ2-7; 11 bases fit TRBD2. The V gene end was trimmed by 6 bases and the J gene end by 2 bases; junction bases not matched to a gene: 6. The germline gives CDR1 MDHEN, CDR2 SYDVKM. CDR3 length: 15 amino acids.

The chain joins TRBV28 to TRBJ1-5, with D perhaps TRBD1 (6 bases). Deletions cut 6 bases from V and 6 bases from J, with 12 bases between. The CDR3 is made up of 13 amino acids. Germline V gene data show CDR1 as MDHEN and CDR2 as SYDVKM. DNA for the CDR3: TGTGCCAGCAGCGTGGGGGCGTTTCAGCCCCAGCATTTT. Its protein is CASSVGAFQPQHF.

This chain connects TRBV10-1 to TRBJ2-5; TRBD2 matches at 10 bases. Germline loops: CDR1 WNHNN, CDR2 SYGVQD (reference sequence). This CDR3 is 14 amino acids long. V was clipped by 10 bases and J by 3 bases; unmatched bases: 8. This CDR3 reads CATSSGSGEETQYF. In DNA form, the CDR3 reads TGCGCCACCTCTAGCGGGAGTGGGGAAGAGACCCAGTACTTC.

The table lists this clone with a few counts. The CDR3 reads CASSLGTGANTDTQYF. DNA for the CDR3: TGTGCCAGCTCCCTGGGGACAGGGGCAAACACAGATACGCAGTATTTT. The V gene is TRBV18, the J gene TRBJ2-3, with TRBD1 matching 10 bases. Looked up from germline, CDR1 is KGHSH and CDR2 is LQKENI. With 6 bases clipped from V and 2 bases from J, the junction kept 8 bases outside the gene matches. The CDR3 covers 16 residues.

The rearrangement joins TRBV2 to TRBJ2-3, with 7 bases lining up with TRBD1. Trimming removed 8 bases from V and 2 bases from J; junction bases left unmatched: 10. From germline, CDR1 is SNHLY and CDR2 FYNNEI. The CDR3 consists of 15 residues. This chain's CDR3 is CASVNNRGDTDTQYF. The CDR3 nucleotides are TGTGCCAGCGTCAACAACAGGGGCGACACAGATACGCAGTATTTT.

CDR3 coding DNA: TGTGCCAGCCGAAGGGAGGGCAATCAGCCCCAGCATTTT. Its translation: CASRREGNQPQHF. This chain connects TRBV6-1 to TRBJ1-5; D not certain. There are 13 residues in the CDR3. Looked up from germline, CDR1 is MNHNS and CDR2 is SASEGT. Trimming shortened V by 8 bases and J by 2 bases, and 10 bases separated the two germline ends.

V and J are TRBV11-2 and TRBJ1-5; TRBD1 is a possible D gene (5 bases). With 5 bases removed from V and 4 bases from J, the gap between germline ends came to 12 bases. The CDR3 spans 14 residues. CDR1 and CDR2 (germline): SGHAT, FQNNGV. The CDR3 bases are TGTGCCAGCAGCCCGGGCTCAGGGAATCAGCCCCAGCATTTT. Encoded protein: CASSPGSGNQPQHF.

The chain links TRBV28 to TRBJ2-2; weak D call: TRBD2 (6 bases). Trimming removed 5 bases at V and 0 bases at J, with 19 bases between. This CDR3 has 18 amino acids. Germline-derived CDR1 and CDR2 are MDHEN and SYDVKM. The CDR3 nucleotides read TGTGCCAGCAGTCCTGATCGGGGGTACTCCGCGAACACCGGGGAGCTGTTTTTT. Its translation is CASSPDRGYSANTGELFF.

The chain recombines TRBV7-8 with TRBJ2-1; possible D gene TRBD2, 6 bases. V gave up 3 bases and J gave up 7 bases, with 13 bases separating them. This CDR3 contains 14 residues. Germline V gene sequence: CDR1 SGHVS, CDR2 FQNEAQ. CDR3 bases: TGTGCCAGCAGCTTCTCGACTAGTTCGAATGAGCAGTTCTTC. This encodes CASSFSTSSNEQFF.

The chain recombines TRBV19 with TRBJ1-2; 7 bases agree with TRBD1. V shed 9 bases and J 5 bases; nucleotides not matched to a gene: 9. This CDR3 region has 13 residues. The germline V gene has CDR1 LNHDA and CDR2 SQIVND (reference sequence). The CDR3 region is CASDRTGLYGYTF. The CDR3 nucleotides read TGTGCCAGCGACCGGACAGGCTTATATGGCTACACCTTC.

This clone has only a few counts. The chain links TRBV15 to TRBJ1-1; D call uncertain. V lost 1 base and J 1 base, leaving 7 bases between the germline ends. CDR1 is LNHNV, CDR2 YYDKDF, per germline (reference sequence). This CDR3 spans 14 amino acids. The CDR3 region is CATSRGQENTEAFF. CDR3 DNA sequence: TGTGCCACCAGCAGAGGGCAGGAGAACACTGAAGCTTTCTTT.

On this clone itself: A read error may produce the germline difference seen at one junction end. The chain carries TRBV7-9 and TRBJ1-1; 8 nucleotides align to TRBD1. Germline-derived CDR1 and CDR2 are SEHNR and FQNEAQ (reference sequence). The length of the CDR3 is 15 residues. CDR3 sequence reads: CSSSYTDRVNTEAFF. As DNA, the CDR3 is TGTTCCAGCAGCTATACGGACAGGGTGAACACTGAAGCTTTCTTT.